Given below is one TCR beta chain in context. Its specific antigen is unknown. Base quality data are lacking; no much larger clone is found one base away. The cohort was made up of under 800 healthy bone marrow donors. At the time of sampling, every cohort member was nominally healthy, though immune exposures that went unrecorded were likely present. The donor tested CMV seronegative, placing the donor among the 352 seronegative members of the cohort. Every donor gave a peripheral blood sample, and the peripheral blood mononuclear cells from that sample were used for TCR beta sequencing. The Qiagen DNeasy Blood Extraction Kit was used to extract genomic DNA from the blood cell samples. These data come from a study of cytomegalovirus exposure and HLA in healthy donors (dated by TCRdb to the late 2010s). Regarding the study in general: An earlier analysis of roughly 630 of the donors reported 250 to 300 Gb of sequence data and approximately 110 million unique TCR beta sequences from roughly 200 million T cells. An early release covering over 500 HLA-typed donors comprised around 300 gigabases of sequencing data and roughly 85 million unique TCR sequences. Of the 300 to 450 genotyped donors, 81% fell in the genetic ancestry cluster associated with self-reported Caucasian donors. The aim of the study was to test whether cataloging public T cell receptors could identify signatures of past pathogen exposure. The T cell repertoires of about 700 subjects were profiled by immunosequencing and related to cytomegalovirus serostatus. Besides the first cohort of roughly 700 subjects, a separate validation cohort made up of 120 different subjects was used. To predict cytomegalovirus infection status, the study brought together high-throughput TCR immunosequencing, statistical association of individual TCRs with disease status, and machine learning. To study patterns of TCR occurrence, a later analysis re-analyzed previously published TCR beta repertoires from hundreds of donors and added high-resolution HLA genotyping. In the later analysis, no new phenotypic data were used to find candidate immune exposures; instead, reliance was placed on TCR beta sequences and their occurrence across donors. An earlier analysis of approximately 630 of the donors applied high-throughput TCR beta sequencing to assess whether each TCR beta V gene segment acted as functional or pseudogenic. Donor age, sex, ethnicity and CMV serostatus were compiled together with the repertoire data. Genome-wide SNP genotypes for about 65% of the 666 donors were used in a later genetic analysis, which treated that subset as a discovery cohort. Every discovery cohort repertoire had been produced on one sequencing platform. Both class I and class II loci were covered by HLA typing, at four-digit resolution. The number of donors typed differed by locus, with about 620-630 for A, B, C, DRB1 and DQB1, approximately 500 for DQA1, 600 to 610 for DPA1, and 472 for DPB1. Because of strong linkage in the cohort, roughly five DR-DQ haplotypes were treated as single units for association and clustering. Among 300 to 450 genotyped donors of the cohort, an average of about 240,000 unique TCR beta nucleotide sequences were sequenced per donor, around 20% of them non-productive.

The CDR3 measures 16 amino acids from cysteine to phenylalanine. Only the CDR3 DNA stays, 48 bases, in frame from base 1. CDR1 and CDR2, looked up from the germline V gene, are SGHDT and YYEEEE. After removal of 5 bases from V and 8 bases from J, the junction retains 12 bases not matched to a gene. The research as a whole found: The 87-base-pair reads could not distinguish some IMGT-functional V segments, including TRBV6-2 and TRBV6-3, so those segments were excluded. Compared with equally common non-associated chains, HLA-associated TCR beta chains in a later analysis were more clonally expanded and had lower generation probabilities. Compared with the roughly 710-donor mean, donors in an Asian-associated ancestry cluster had fewer N-insertions in productive TCRs, according to a later genetic analysis. A later analysis found that most CMV-associated TCR beta chains appeared HLA-restricted, with HLA associations seemingly driven largely by CMV exposure. Several of the top co-occurrence clusters appeared to be linked to parvovirus B19, influenza, CMV and Epstein-Barr virus, according to a later analysis. For the cohort, immune exposure information was limited to CMV serostatus. In an earlier analysis of roughly 500 of the donors, most TCR beta V segments appeared in productive rearrangements about 90% or about 30% of the time, broadly matching IMGT annotations. A later analysis found that TCR association rates varied across HLA loci, with DRB1 alleles showing the most associated TCRs and HLA-C alleles the fewest. A further reported finding was that TCR beta sequences accurately predicted the HLA-A and HLA-B alleles for most subjects in the first cohort. A later analysis associated around 16,000 TCR beta sequences with specific HLA alleles at a false discovery rate of 0.05. Because counts were too low, about 18 rarely observed V segments, including chromosome 9 orphons, were left out of the earlier analysis of several hundred of the donors. In this cohort, only TCR beta chains were sequenced, and detectable features were limited by the absence of alpha or paired-chain data. A few of the identified cytomegalovirus-associated TCR beta chains were confirmed in vitro to be specific for cytomegalovirus antigens. The authors suggested that the approach could potentially be generalized to other disease states and immunological phenotypes. A total of roughly 160 TCR beta chains were listed by the study as associated with cytomegalovirus. Linkage disequilibrium might explain the correlated functional status among segregating V segments, but an unknown experimental factor could not be excluded. Presence/absence analyses assumed roughly uniform sequencing depth across donors, an assumption that may not hold. A group of highly shared sequence variants was considered likely to be a technical artifact of the sequencing pipeline. An association between a missense DCLRE1C variant and V-gene and J-gene trimming of TCR beta chains was found in a later genetic analysis and replicated in an independent cohort. HLA typing was unavailable for some donors at each locus, so association tests used only the typed subset. Cytomegalovirus status was reported to be diagnosed by the classifier with high specificity and sensitivity in both the original and validation cohorts. Assigning TCR associations to individual alleles was difficult when HLA alleles, especially DR and DQ, strongly co-occurred. Most TCR sequences were observed very rarely across donors, whereas some public TCRs were present in many individuals.

The library came from the immunoSEQ multiplex PCR assay. For the multiplex PCR, a mixture combining 60 forward primers for TCR Vbeta segments and 13 reverse primers for TCR Jbeta segments was used. The CDR3 region of rearranged TCR beta genes was amplified from genomic DNA by a multiplex PCR assay. On the Illumina HiSeq System, the amplified TCR beta libraries were sequenced as 87-base-pair reads. In the original analysis: A later analysis counted some 74 million unique TCR beta chains across the 670 or so repertoires, and some 12 million of these chains were shared by at least two donors. Raw reads were error-corrected and collapsed into unique sequences with a nearest-neighbor algorithm that merged closely related sequences to remove PCR and sequencing errors. To assign V, D and J gene segments, CDR3 sequences were aligned to IMGT reference sequences. For a sequence to be retained, at least a six-nucleotide match to both a V gene segment and a J gene segment was required. A rearrangement was called productive if the CDR3 had no stop codons and remained in frame with V and J, and every other rearrangement was called non-productive. CDR3 was defined by IMGT convention, running from the second conserved V-encoded cysteine to the conserved J-encoded phenylalanine. The earlier analysis of 500 to 750 of the donors excluded any sequence lacking an unambiguous match to a single V gene segment. In an earlier analysis of several hundred of the donors, a V segment was called functional when productive rearrangements were above 56.7%, and segregating when the standard deviation between donors exceeded 5%. A statistical classification framework was built for diagnosing cytomegalovirus status from the catalog of TCR beta chain sequences. In a later analysis, V and J genes were assigned by comparing TCR nucleotide sequences against IMGT/GENE-DB human TR gene sequences. A later analysis assigned CDR3 sequences and most-parsimonious VDJ recombination scenarios with the TCRdist pipeline. In a later analysis, each TCR beta chain was defined by its CDR3 amino acid sequence together with its V-gene family, and reads lacking a unique V-gene family were excluded. In a later analysis, 550 to 650 highly shared, low-generation-probability nucleotide sequences were removed to address suspected cross-contamination and a sequencing artifact. In a later analysis, a clonal expansion index was calculated for each public chain from normalized within-repertoire ranks of inferred template counts. A later analysis computed generation probabilities with a VDJ recombination model fitted to out-of-frame rearrangements, and checked the results against IGoR. A later analysis scored TCR-TCR, TCR-HLA and TCR-CMV co-occurrence with hypergeometric tests, applying a repertoire-size bias correction to TCR pairs. False discovery rates were estimated in a later analysis by permuting HLA or CMV assignments 20 times. In a later analysis, co-occurring TCRs were grouped using DBSCAN, with TCRdist sequence similarity added in when clustering inside HLA-allele-positive subsets. Repertoires with fewer than 30,000 or more than 120,000 public chains, plus five repertoires with anomalous nucleotide sharing, were excluded from co-occurrence clustering. In its TCRdb copy, this immuneACCESS table keeps in-frame sequences only and misses some clones. Where compared with another copy, unresolved V genes explain less than half of these, and the others have no known cause. V and J calls plus clone size are reproduced from that table; the DNA served to infer D and trimming. The sample profile shows about 180,000 clones; 80% of them were found once. Approximately 5.1% of the sample lies in the top ten.

Sample: PBMCs. The receptor's source is a man in his forties in good health and CMV-seronegative. The rearrangement combines TRBV5-6 with TRBJ2-1; 11 central bases correspond to TRBD1. The CDR3 protein sequence reads: CASSFFLGQGVYEQFF. In nucleotides, the sequence is TGTGCCAGCAGTTTTTTTTTGGGACAGGGGGTATATGAGCAGTTCTTC.